This T cell receptor (beta chain) emerged from a study of shared T cell receptors in the human thymus. The germline V gene has CDR1 SNHLY and CDR2 FYNNEI. V lost 4 bases and J lost 3; bases outside the gene matches: 3. This CDR3 is 14 amino acids long. TCRdb keeps only in-frame clones here, not all; method: immunoSEQ multiplex PCR. The profile shows around 730,000 clones, roughly 88% of them singletons. The same data also went into a second study, on human thymus T cells. That publication notes: Corrective heart surgery yielded the resections from which the thymus tissue came. Thymic as well as blood repertoires seemed to favor certain V and J genes unevenly.

This chain connects TRBV2 to TRBJ1-2; the match to TRBD1 covers 9 bases. Sequenced input: thymocytes. This clonotype was obtained from a girl less than two years old with a congenital heart defect. The CDR3: CASSVGTGYYGYTF. In DNA, the CDR3 is TGTGCCAGCAGTGTAGGGACAGGGTACTATGGCTACACCTTC.